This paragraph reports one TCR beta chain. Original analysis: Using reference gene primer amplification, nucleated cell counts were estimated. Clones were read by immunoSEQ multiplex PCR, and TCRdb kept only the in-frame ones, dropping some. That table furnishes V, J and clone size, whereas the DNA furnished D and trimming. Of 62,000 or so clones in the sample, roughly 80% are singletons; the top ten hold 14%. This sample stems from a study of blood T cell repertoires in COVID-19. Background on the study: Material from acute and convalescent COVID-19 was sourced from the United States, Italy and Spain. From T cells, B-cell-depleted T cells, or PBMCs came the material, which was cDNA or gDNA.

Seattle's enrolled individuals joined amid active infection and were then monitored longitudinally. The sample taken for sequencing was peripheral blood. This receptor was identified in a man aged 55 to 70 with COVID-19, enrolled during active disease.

The CDR3 spells CASSEALPATGELFF. DNA for the CDR3: TGTGCCAGCAGTGAAGCGCTTCCAGCGACGGGGGAGCTGTTTTTT. The genes are TRBV2 and TRBJ2-2; D gene uncertain. Germline V gene lookup returns CDR1 SNHLY and CDR2 FYNNEI. The CDR3 is 15 amino acids. Trimming removed 0 bases from V and 8 bases from J, with 13 bases in between.